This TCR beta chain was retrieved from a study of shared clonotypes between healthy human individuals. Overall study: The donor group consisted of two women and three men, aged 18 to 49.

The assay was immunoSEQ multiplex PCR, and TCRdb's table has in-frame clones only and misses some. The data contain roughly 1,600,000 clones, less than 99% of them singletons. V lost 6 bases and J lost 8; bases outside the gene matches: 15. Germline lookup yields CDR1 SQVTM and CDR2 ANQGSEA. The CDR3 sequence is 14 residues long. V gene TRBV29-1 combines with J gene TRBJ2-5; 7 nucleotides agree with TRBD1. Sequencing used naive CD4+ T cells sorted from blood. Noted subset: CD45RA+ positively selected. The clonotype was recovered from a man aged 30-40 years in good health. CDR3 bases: TGCAGCGTCCTCCTAACCGGGACAGCCTCCACCCAGTACTTC. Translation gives CSVLLTGTASTQYF.